Each of the 8 T cell receptor beta chains below was sequenced from the same sample in a study of T cells after yellow fever vaccination. Each CDR3 protein is one row after TCRdb ran MiXCR on the 5' RACE reads. This sample has around 400,000 distinct CDR3 sequences, with 11% found just once. This specimen was PBMCs, taken on the day of the first yellow fever vaccination. The receptors shown here come from a man aged 18 to 30 who received the YFV17D yellow fever vaccine.

This clonotype showed up just a few times. The chain is built from TRBV6-2 or TRBV6-3 and TRBJ2-7; 9 bases are a match to TRBD1. This CDR3 region has 15 residues. After removal of 6 bases from V and 0 bases from J, the junction contained 6 bases not matched to a gene. Germline V lookup: CDR1 MNHEY, CDR2 SVGEGT. The CDR3 nucleotides read TGTGCCAGCAGGGCCGGGACAGGGAGCTCCTACGAGCAGTACGTC. Its translation: CASRAGTGSSYEQYV.

This chain links TRBV20-1 with TRBJ2-1, with D tentatively TRBD1 (6 bases). V shed 5 bases and J shed 2 bases, with 13 bases lying between them. The CDR3 consists of 14 residues. Germline V lookup: CDR1 DFQATT, CDR2 SNEGSKA (reference sequence). CDR3 bases: TGCAGTGCTGTCCGGGACACCCCCTACAATGAGCAGTTCTTC. It encodes CSAVRDTPYNEQFF.

This clonotype was observed a few times. The chain links TRBV4-3 to TRBJ2-2; tentative D call: TRBD1 (5 bases). The V gene's germline CDR1 is LGHNA and CDR2 YSLEER. Trimming pared 6 bases from V and 7 bases from J, leaving 21 bases between. This CDR3 region has 16 residues. CDR3 nucleotides: TGCGCCAGCAGTCCAGTAGGGGCTTCAGGTTACGGGGAGCTGTTTTTT. Encoded protein: CASSPVGASGYGELFF.

The rearrangement uses TRBV5-1 and TRBJ2-3; TRBD1 agrees at 8 bases. Trimming removed 0 bases from V and 2 bases from J; junction bases left unmatched: 5. This CDR3 has 16 residues. The germline gives CDR1 SGHRS, CDR2 YFSETQ. The CDR3 nucleotides are TGCGCCAGCAGCTTGGGACAGGGGCGGGTCACAGATACGCAGTATTTT. Amino acid sequence: CASSLGQGRVTDTQYF.

Only a few counts were recorded for this clonotype. This chain connects TRBV9 to TRBJ2-3, with TRBD1 matching over 9 bases. CDR1 and CDR2 (germline): SGDLS, YYNGEE. There are 18 residues in the CDR3. Trimming took 0 bases from V and 1 from J; bases not matched to a gene: 9. The CDR3 loop is CASSVATGGRVRTDTQYF. Here the CDR3 DNA reads TGTGCCAGCAGCGTAGCTACAGGGGGCAGAGTCCGCACAGATACGCAGTATTTT.

In its sample, this clonotype was seen a few times. The chain uses TRBV6-2 or TRBV6-3 and TRBJ1-1; no definite D call. The germline V gene has CDR1 MNHEY and CDR2 SVGEGT. Between the trimmed V and J ends, which lost 6 bases and 4 bases, there was a span of 12 bases. The CDR3 totals 13 residues. The CDR3 DNA is TGTGCCAGCAGGTCACTTCCCCGCACTGAAGCTTTCTTT. It yields the protein CASRSLPRTEAFF.

This clonotype was counted only a few times. This chain connects TRBV19 to TRBJ2-1; 10 nucleotides match TRBD2. This CDR3 comprises 16 residues. V trimming: 7 bases; J trimming: 2 bases; junction bases outside the gene matches: 8. The germline gives CDR1 LNHDA, CDR2 SQIVND (reference sequence). The DNA of the CDR3 is TGTGCCAGTACAGGACTAGCGGTGACCCCCTACAATGAGCAGTTCTTC. This translates into CASTGLAVTPYNEQFF. The whole variable domain, filled in from reference TRBV19 and TRBJ2-1, reads DGGITQSPKYLFRKEGQNVTLSCEQNLNHDAMYWYRQDPGQGLRLIYYSQIVNDFQKGDIAEGYSVSREKKESFPLTVTSAQKNPTAFYLCASTGLAVTPYNEQFFGPGTRLTVL.

This clonotype was recorded a few times. The J gene is TRBJ1-1, the V gene TRBV28; D is unclear. The germline V gene encodes CDR1 MDHEN and CDR2 SYDVKM. V shed 3 bases and J shed 0 bases, with 11 bases lying between them. CDR3 length: 15 amino acids. This chain's CDR3 is CASSFTSGVNTEAFF. The CDR3 bases are TGTGCCAGCAGTTTCACGAGCGGGGTGAACACTGAAGCTTTCTTT.